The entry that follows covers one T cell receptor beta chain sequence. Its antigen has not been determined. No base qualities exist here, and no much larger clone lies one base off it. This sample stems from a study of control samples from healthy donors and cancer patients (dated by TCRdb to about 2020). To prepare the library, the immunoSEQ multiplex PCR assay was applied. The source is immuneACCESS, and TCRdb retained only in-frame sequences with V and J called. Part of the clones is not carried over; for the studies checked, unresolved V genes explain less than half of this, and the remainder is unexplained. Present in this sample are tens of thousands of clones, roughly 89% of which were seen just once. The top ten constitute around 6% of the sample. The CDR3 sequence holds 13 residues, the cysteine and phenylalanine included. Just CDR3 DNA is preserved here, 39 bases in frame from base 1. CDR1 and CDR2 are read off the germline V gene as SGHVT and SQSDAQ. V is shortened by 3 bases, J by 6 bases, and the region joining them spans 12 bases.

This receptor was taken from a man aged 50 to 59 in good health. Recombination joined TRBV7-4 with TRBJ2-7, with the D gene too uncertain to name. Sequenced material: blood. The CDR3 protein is CASSFRFNREQYF. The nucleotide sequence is TGTGCCAGCAGCTTTCGATTTAACCGCGAGCAGTACTTC.